The 14 T cell receptor beta chains in this list originate from one sample, sequenced in a study of blood T cell repertoires in COVID-19. Method: immunoSEQ multiplex PCR; TCRdb's copy keeps in-frame clones and lacks some. This table has 130,000 or so clones, 87% appearing once. Specimen: peripheral blood. These receptors all stem from a man between 50 and 59 years old with active COVID-19.

The rearrangement joins TRBV13 to TRBJ2-1; TRBD2 matches at 12 bases. The CDR3 is 17 residues long. Germline loops: CDR1 PRHDT, CDR2 FYEKMQ (reference sequence). The V and J ends lost 5 bases and 2 bases, in that order; junction bases with no gene match: 7. The CDR3 bases are TGTGCCAGCAGCCTGAGAAGACTAGCGGGAGCCTACAATGAGCAGTTCTTC. Translating it yields CASSLRRLAGAYNEQFF.

The rearrangement joins TRBV5-5 to TRBJ1-1; 10 bases line up with TRBD1. The CDR3 totals 14 residues. With 4 bases clipped from V and 1 base from J, the junction kept 1 base outside the gene matches. Germline CDR1 reads SGHKS; CDR2 reads YYEKEE (reference sequence). Here the CDR3 reads CASSRQGANTEAFF. The CDR3 DNA follows: TGTGCCAGCAGCCGACAGGGGGCGAACACTGAAGCTTTCTTT.

V gene TRBV4-2 combines with J gene TRBJ2-5; D call uncertain. The CDR3 totals 15 residues. V was clipped by 0 bases and J by 1 base, with 9 bases between them. Per the germline V gene, CDR1 is LGHNA and CDR2 is YNFKEQ. In DNA, the CDR3 is TGTGCCAGCAGCCAAGAGGGTAGCAGCCAAGAGACCCAGTACTTC. This codes for CASSQEGSSQETQYF.

Worth noting for this clone: This CDR3 is also generated by other DNA sequences in the sample. The chain employs TRBV12-3 or TRBV12-4 and TRBJ1-1; unclear D gene. Trimming stripped 1 base from V and 8 bases from J, with 8 bases between. This CDR3 has 12 residues. CDR3 protein: CASSLEGGEAFF. In DNA, the CDR3 is TGTGCCAGCAGTTTAGAGGGAGGGGAAGCTTTCTTT.

The chain carries TRBV7-9 and TRBJ1-5, with TRBD1 identical over 9 bases. The CDR3 spans 15 residues. V lost 6 bases to trimming and J lost 2 bases; unmatched junction nucleotides: 5. Germline CDR1 is SEHNR and CDR2 is FQNEAQ (reference sequence). CDR3 amino acids: CASSSTGGGNQPQHF. The CDR3, as DNA: TGTGCCAGCAGTTCGACAGGGGGGGGCAATCAGCCCCAGCATTTT.

V and J are TRBV23-1 and TRBJ1-2, with unresolved D. TRBV23-1 is treated as an ORF (open reading frame) with a function not yet certain. V gave up 3 bases and J gave up 5 bases, with 13 bases separating them. The CDR3 loop spans 14 amino acids. The CDR3 nucleotides read TGCGCCAGCAGTCAGTGGGCGCGTGGGTATGGCTACACCTTC. It specifies CASSQWARGYGYTF.

The J gene is TRBJ2-3, the V gene TRBV10-3; possibly TRBD2 for D (6 bases). The CDR3 consists of 14 residues. The V gene lost 4 bases and the J gene lost 4 bases, with 12 bases spanning the gap. Germline CDR1 and CDR2: ENHRY and SYGVKD. The CDR3 DNA reads as TGTGCCATCAGTGGGTCGACGGGGGCAGATACGCAGTATTTT. It specifies CAISGSTGADTQYF.

The chain uses TRBV18 and TRBJ1-5, with TRBD1 matching 7 bases. The CDR3 loop spans 18 amino acids. V gave up 4 bases and J gave up 4 bases; unmatched junction bases: 16. CDR1 is KGHSH, CDR2 LQKENI, per germline. The CDR3 DNA sequence: TGTGCCAGCTCACAATATAGACCCGGGACAGAGATAAATCAGCCCCAGCATTTT. Translated: CASSQYRPGTEINQPQHF.

The chain couples TRBV4-1 to TRBJ1-3; 9 bases align to TRBD1. The J segment lost 0 bases and the V segment lost 4 bases, leaving 10 bases of the junction unmatched. The CDR3 runs 18 residues. Germline V gives CDR1 MGHRA, CDR2 YSYEKL. The CDR3 spells CASSLQPGQGISGNTIYF. The CDR3 region has the DNA TGCGCCAGCAGCCTCCAGCCGGGACAGGGAATCTCTGGAAACACCATATATTTT.

The chain is built from TRBV7-9 and TRBJ2-3; TRBD2 matches 13 bases. The germline gives CDR1 SEHNR, CDR2 FQNEAQ (reference sequence). The CDR3 covers 15 residues. V gave up 3 bases and J gave up 6 bases; unmatched junction bases: 3. CDR3 region: CASSLTSGGRDTQYF. The CDR3 bases are TGTGCCAGCAGCTTGACTAGCGGGGGGCGGGATACGCAGTATTTT.

This clone was observed a few times. The J gene is TRBJ2-3, the V gene TRBV10-3, with TRBD1 as a possible D gene (7 bases). The CDR3 contains 17 residues. With 8 bases removed from V and 4 bases from J, the gap between germline ends came to 25 bases. Germline loops: CDR1 ENHRY, CDR2 SYGVKD. The CDR3 coding sequence is TGTGCCATCGGTCAGGGGGGACCCCTGGGGTCACCAGATACGCAGTATTTT. Protein sequence: CAIGQGGPLGSPDTQYF.

This rearrangement joins TRBV18 to TRBJ2-7, with D maybe TRBD2 (5 bases). V lost 3 bases and J 7 bases, leaving 13 bases between the germline ends. This CDR3 region has 13 residues. The germline CDR1 and CDR2 sequences are KGHSH and LQKENI. The CDR3 region has the DNA TGTGCCAGCTCACCCGACGCCTCGGGGGAGCAGTACTTC. Its protein product is CASSPDASGEQYF.

The chain employs TRBV6-6 and TRBJ1-4, with 7 bases aligning to TRBD1. The germline V gene encodes CDR1 MNHNY and CDR2 SVGAGI (reference sequence). This CDR3 spans 16 amino acids. V lost 2 bases and J lost 8; bases outside the gene matches: 11. As DNA, the CDR3 is TGTGCCAGCAGTTACGGTAGACAGGGCAGCGGGGAAAAACTGTTTTTT. It encodes CASSYGRQGSGEKLFF.

The genes are TRBV6-5 and TRBJ1-5; 7 bases map to TRBD1. The J segment lost 2 bases and the V segment lost 6 bases, leaving 4 bases of the junction unmatched. CDR1 is MNHEY, CDR2 SVGAGI, per germline. CDR3 length: 14 residues. The CDR3 sequence is CASRKTGRNQPQHF. The CDR3 bases are TGTGCCAGCAGGAAGACAGGGCGCAATCAGCCCCAGCATTTT.